This entry lists 20 T cell receptor beta chains sequenced from one sample in a study of shared clonotypes between healthy human individuals. Data came from immunoSEQ multiplex PCR; TCRdb stores just in-frame clones and leaves some out. The sample includes about 2.1 million clones, about 93% of them seen just once. Naive CD8 populations comprised CD45RO-negative cells positively selected for CCR7, excluding terminally differentiated effector memory CD45RA+ cells. The sequencing sample was made of naive CD8+ T cells from PBMCs. All receptors derive from a man between 18 and 35 years old in good health. Some clones in this sample may be carry-over from other donors' samples.

The chain is built from TRBV5-6 and TRBJ2-3, with D tentatively TRBD1 or TRBD2 (6 bases each). V gave up 0 bases and J gave up 3 bases, with 14 bases separating them. The CDR3 runs 16 residues. Germline assignment: CDR1 SGHDT and CDR2 YYEEEE. The CDR3 bases are TGTGCCAGCAGCTTGGCCGGAGGGGGTCTTACAGATACGCAGTATTTT. Amino acids: CASSLAGGGLTDTQYF. The whole variable domain, remainder taken from reference TRBV5-6 and TRBJ2-3, is DAGVTQSPTHLIKTRGQQVTLRCSPKSGHDTVSWYQQALGQGPQFIFQYYEEEERQRGNFPDRFSGHQFPNYSSELNVNALLLGDSALYLCASSLAGGGLTDTQYFGPGTRLTVL.

The chain has TRBV19 and TRBJ2-3, with D perhaps matching TRBD1 (5 bases). The CDR3 has 14 residues. V lost 6 bases, J lost 0 bases, and 10 bases lay in between. Germline V lookup: CDR1 LNHDA, CDR2 SQIVND (reference sequence). This chain's CDR3 is CASSTRVSTDTQYF. CDR3 coding DNA: TGTGCCAGTAGCACCAGGGTAAGCACAGATACGCAGTATTTT.

The rearrangement links TRBV5-1 to TRBJ2-7; possible D gene TRBD1, 5 bases. CDR1 SGHRS and CDR2 YFSETQ come from the germline V gene. The CDR3 consists of 14 residues. V was clipped by 4 bases and J by 3 bases, with 14 bases between them. The CDR3 sequence is CASSTDTEHYEQYF. CDR3 DNA sequence: TGCGCCAGCAGCACGGACACAGAGCACTACGAGCAGTACTTC.

The rearrangement links TRBV6-1 to TRBJ2-1, with 9 nucleotides matching TRBD1. V lost 1 base and J lost 8; bases outside the gene matches: 0. CDR1 is MNHNS, CDR2 SASEGT, per germline. CDR3 size: 13 residues. This CDR3 is CASSEGQGDEQFF. The DNA of the CDR3 is TGTGCCAGCAGTGAAGGACAGGGGGATGAGCAGTTCTTC.

V usage is TRBV6-5 and J usage is TRBJ2-7; 9 nucleotides align to TRBD2. This CDR3 comprises 14 residues. The J segment lost 6 bases and the V segment lost 8 bases, leaving 11 bases of the junction unmatched. CDR1 is MNHEY and CDR2 is SVGAGI in the germline V gene. The CDR3 DNA reads TGTGCCAGCCAAGCCAGCGCGGGAGGGCCCGAGCAGTACTTC. It translates to CASQASAGGPEQYF.

The V call is TRBV7-2, the J call TRBJ2-7; tentative D call: TRBD1 (6 bases). Trimming shortened V by 8 bases and J by 2 bases, and 19 bases separated the two germline ends. The CDR3 has 15 residues. Germline assignment: CDR1 SGHTA and CDR2 FQGNSA. The CDR3 DNA sequence: TGTGCCAGCCAGGGGCAGCCGGTCATTCCCTACGAGCAGTACTTC. Translation gives CASQGQPVIPYEQYF.

This rearrangement joins TRBV4-3 to TRBJ2-3; 7 bases are a match to TRBD2. This CDR3 spans 17 amino acids. V lost 0 bases to trimming and J lost 1 base; unmatched junction nucleotides: 7. Per the germline V gene, CDR1 is LGHNA and CDR2 is YSLEER. The CDR3 DNA follows: TGCGCCAGCAGCCAAGAACCTTCCCTAGCGGGCACAGATACGCAGTATTTT. Translation gives CASSQEPSLAGTDTQYF.

CDR3 in DNA: TGTGCCAGCAGTATGTATGGAGGGACCTACGAGCAGTACTTC. Translating gives CASSMYGGTYEQYF. The V call is TRBV27, the J call TRBJ2-7, with a possible D match to TRBD2 (6 bases). CDR1 and CDR2 (germline): MNHEY, SMNVEV (reference sequence). Trimming stripped 5 bases from V and 2 bases from J, with 13 bases between. CDR3 size: 14 residues.

V is TRBV5-4 and J is TRBJ2-1; no clear D. The CDR3 is 13 residues long. Trimming removed 1 base at V and 0 bases at J, with 2 bases between. In germline, CDR1 is SGHNT, CDR2 YYREEE (reference sequence). CDR3 in amino acids: CASSLSSYNEQFF. The CDR3 DNA reads as TGTGCCAGCAGCTTGAGCTCCTACAATGAGCAGTTCTTC.

This chain uses TRBV2 with TRBJ2-3, with 13 bases identical to TRBD2. The CDR3 consists of 16 residues. Germline V gives CDR1 SNHLY, CDR2 FYNNEI. V dropped 6 bases and J dropped 4; count of bases not matched to a gene: 7. The CDR3 protein is CASSKTSGRASDTQYF. In DNA form, the CDR3 reads TGTGCCAGCAGCAAAACTAGCGGGAGGGCCTCAGATACGCAGTATTTT.

CDR3 residues: CASSLIRTGPVLNEQFF. The DNA for the CDR3 is TGTGCCAGCAGCTTAATTCGGACAGGCCCCGTCCTCAATGAGCAGTTCTTC. The chain carries TRBV7-9 and TRBJ2-1; TRBD1 aligns across 7 bases. The germline gives CDR1 SEHNR, CDR2 FQNEAQ (reference sequence). The CDR3 contains 17 residues. With V trimmed by 2 bases and J by 6 bases, 13 bases remained unmatched.

V and J are TRBV7-9 and TRBJ2-3; D is uncertain. The CDR3 spans 13 residues. V shed 5 bases and J shed 1 base, with 7 bases lying between them. The V gene's germline CDR1 is SEHNR and CDR2 FQNEAQ (reference sequence). The CDR3 loop reads CASSQDGTDTQYF. CDR3 sequence (DNA): TGTGCCAGCAGCCAGGACGGCACAGATACGCAGTATTTT.

The chain couples TRBV19 to TRBJ2-1; TRBD1 matches 10 bases. The germline V gene has CDR1 LNHDA and CDR2 SQIVND (reference sequence). The CDR3 is made up of 15 amino acids. V shed 4 bases and J 7 bases; nucleotides not matched to a gene: 7. CDR3 DNA sequence: TGTGCCAGTAGTACCGACAGGGGGCTGTGGAATGAGCAGTTCTTC. Protein: CASSTDRGLWNEQFF.

The genes are TRBV27 and TRBJ2-1, with D possibly TRBD2 on 5 matching bases. The CDR3 contains 14 residues. Germline V gene data show CDR1 as MNHEY and CDR2 as SMNVEV (reference sequence). V was pared by 2 bases and J by 7 bases, with 12 bases between. The DNA of the CDR3 is TGTGCCAGCAGTTTAGGGTTCGGGGTGAATGAGCAGTTCTTC. As protein: CASSLGFGVNEQFF.

The chain carries TRBV9 and TRBJ2-7; 8 bases align to TRBD2. The CDR3 is 15 residues long. Germline CDR1 is SGDLS and CDR2 is YYNGEE. J gave up 3 bases and V 3 bases, and 8 bases lay outside the gene matches. Here the CDR3 reads CASSAGPGLVYEQYF. Written as DNA, the CDR3 is TGTGCCAGCAGCGCAGGACCGGGACTAGTCTACGAGCAGTACTTC.

The chain links TRBV15 to TRBJ2-3; 9 bases fit TRBD1. The trim removed 0 bases at V and 4 bases at J, leaving 14 bases unmatched. CDR1 is LNHNV and CDR2 is YYDKDF in the germline V gene (reference sequence). The CDR3 contains 19 residues. The CDR3 region has the DNA TGTGCCACCAGCAGAGATCTAGGGACAGGGAATTTTAGCCCAGATACGCAGTATTTT. Its protein is CATSRDLGTGNFSPDTQYF.

This clone was counted once. V is TRBV5-6 and J is TRBJ2-7; D may be TRBD1 (6 bases). CDR1 SGHDT and CDR2 YYEEEE come from the germline V gene. V was cut by 1 base and J by 3 bases, with 20 bases left in between. There are 17 residues in the CDR3. CDR3 region: CASSLKDSPIHRYEQYF. For the CDR3, the DNA is TGTGCCAGCAGCTTGAAGGACAGCCCCATTCACCGCTACGAGCAGTACTTC.

The chain recombines TRBV2 with TRBJ2-7, with 8 bases identical to TRBD2. The V and J ends lost 2 bases and 4 bases, in that order; junction bases with no gene match: 7. Germline lookup yields CDR1 SNHLY and CDR2 FYNNEI. This CDR3 contains 15 residues. CDR3 nucleotides: TGTGCCAGCAGTGAAACAGCGGGAGTGGGTTACGAGCAGTACTTC. Residues: CASSETAGVGYEQYF.

The chain has TRBV4-2 and TRBJ2-2; D is ambiguous. Germline CDR1 LGHNA, CDR2 YNFKEQ. This CDR3 is built from 13 residues. V was clipped by 0 bases and J by 6 bases, with 5 bases between them. In DNA form, the CDR3 reads TGTGCCAGCAGCCAAGATCGTGCCGGGGAGCTGTTTTTT. It is translated as CASSQDRAGELFF.

The genes are TRBV13 and TRBJ2-7; D unresolved. In germline, CDR1 is PRHDT, CDR2 FYEKMQ (reference sequence). Deletions cut 5 bases from V and 4 bases from J, with 12 bases between. The CDR3 extends over 13 amino acids. CDR3 amino acids: CASSLLADYEQYF. The CDR3, as DNA: TGTGCCAGCAGCCTCCTGGCGGATTACGAGCAGTACTTC.